This T cell receptor beta chain is drawn from a study of identical twins. CDR3 size: 17 residues. Germline V lookup: CDR1 MNHEY, CDR2 SMNVEV (reference sequence). Trimming at V came to 2 bases and at J to 6 bases, leaving 11 bases not matched to a gene. After template switching added a universal primer site, the resulting cDNA carried unique molecular identifiers. MiXCR was run by TCRdb on the 5' RACE reads, yielding one entry per CDR3 protein. The top ten clones hold about 0.27% of a sample with roughly 1.6 million distinct CDR3 sequences, around a third of them seen once. What was sequenced was cord blood. The chain is built from TRBV27 and TRBJ2-1; 9 positions match TRBD2. The receptor was derived from a newborn girl in good health. The CDR3 protein is CASSLRWRREGGNEQFF. The CDR3 DNA sequence: TGTGCCAGCAGTTTAAGGTGGCGGCGGGAGGGGGGCAATGAGCAGTTCTTC.